A selection of T cell receptor beta chains follows, all from one sample in a study of shared clonotypes between healthy human individuals. TCRdb's table, derived via immunoSEQ multiplex PCR, lists solely in-frame clones and lacks some. The sample lists some 2,100,000 clones; approximately 94% were seen once. The sample consisted of naive CD8+ T cells from PBMCs. The receptors were gathered from a young man in good health. Some clones in this sample may be carry-over from other donors' samples. Both conserved end residues are part of each CDR3. D genes are given only for firm matches. Clone size, where shown, is once, few, many, or a class for clones that have expanded.

d_call	j_call	v_call	clone_size	cdr3_aa	cdr3_nt
-	TRBJ1-5	TRBV9	-	CASSLQGLSNQPQHF	TGTGCCAGCAGCTTACAGGGCTTGAGCAATCAGCCCCAGCATTTT
-	TRBJ1-1	TRBV19	few	CASNGVTTNTEAFF	TGTGCCAGTAATGGGGTGACCACGAACACTGAAGCTTTCTTT
-	TRBJ1-1	TRBV27	-	CASSLLKQNTEAFF	TGTGCCAGCAGTTTATTAAAACAGAACACTGAAGCTTTCTTT
-	TRBJ2-3	TRBV28	-	CASSLKRSTDTQYF	TGTGCCAGCAGTTTGAAGAGAAGCACAGATACGCAGTATTTT
-	TRBJ2-7	TRBV2	-	CASTMGMGTFRDSYEQYF	TGTGCCAGCACGATGGGCATGGGGACCTTCCGCGATTCCTACGAGCAGTACTTC
-	TRBJ2-7	TRBV14	-	CASRITGSTYEQYF	TGTGCCAGCAGAATCACGGGGAGCACCTACGAGCAGTACTTC
-	TRBJ2-3	TRBV7-9	-	CASRSLDTQYF	TGTGCCAGCCGTAGCTTAGATACGCAGTATTTT
-	TRBJ2-3	TRBV9	-	CASSVEGDTQYF	TGTGCCAGCAGCGTAGAGGGGGATACGCAGTATTTT
TRBD2	TRBJ2-1	TRBV2	-	CASTGGVDNEQFF	TGTGCCAGCACGGGGGGGGTCGACAATGAGCAGTTCTTC
TRBD1	TRBJ2-7	TRBV2	-	CASTPRDRYEQYF	TGTGCCAGCACTCCCCGGGACAGGTACGAGCAGTACTTC
-	TRBJ2-2	TRBV6-5	once	CASRRERGTGELFF	TGTGCCAGCAGGCGAGAAAGGGGCACCGGGGAGCTGTTTTTT